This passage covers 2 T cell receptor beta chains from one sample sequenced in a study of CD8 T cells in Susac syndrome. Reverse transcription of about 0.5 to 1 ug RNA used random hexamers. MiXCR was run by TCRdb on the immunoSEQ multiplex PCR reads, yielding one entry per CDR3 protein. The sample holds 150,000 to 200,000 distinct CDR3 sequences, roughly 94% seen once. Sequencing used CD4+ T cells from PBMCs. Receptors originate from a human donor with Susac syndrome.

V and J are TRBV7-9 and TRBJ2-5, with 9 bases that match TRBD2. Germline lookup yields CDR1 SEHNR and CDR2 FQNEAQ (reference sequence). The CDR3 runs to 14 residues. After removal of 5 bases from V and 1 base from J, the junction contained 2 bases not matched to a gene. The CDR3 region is CASSRSGSQETQYF. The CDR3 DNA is TGTGCCAGCAGCCGTAGCGGGAGCCAAGAGACCCAGTACTTC.

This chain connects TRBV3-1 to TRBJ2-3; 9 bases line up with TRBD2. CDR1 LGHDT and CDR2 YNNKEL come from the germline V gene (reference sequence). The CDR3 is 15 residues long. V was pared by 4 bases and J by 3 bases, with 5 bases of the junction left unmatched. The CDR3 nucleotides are TGTGCCAGCAGCCCCATAGCGGGAGCGACAGATACGCAGTATTTT. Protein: CASSPIAGATDTQYF.